Below, 23 T cell receptor beta chains from the same sample are listed, as sequenced in a study of regulatory T cells. Notes on the study in general: Hydrophobic residues at CDR3 positions 6 and 7 were enriched in conventional CD4+ T cells of CD3G-deficient patients.

These receptors' antigens are unknown. The PCR used 52 TRBV and 13 TRBJ primers. Sequencing was performed with immunoSEQ multiplex PCR; in TCRdb, only in-frame clones are kept and a portion is missing. The table includes 30,000 to 40,000 clones, 93% detected once. The sequencing input was conventional CD4+ T cells sorted from blood. The receptors here all came from a child aged 2 to 15 with CD3G deficiency.

This clone has only one observation. The V gene is TRBV7-9, the J gene TRBJ2-5, with D possibly TRBD2 on 6 matching bases. V was trimmed by 1 base and J by 4 bases, leaving 10 bases between them. This CDR3 is built from 14 residues. Germline CDR1 reads SEHNR; CDR2 reads FQNEAQ (reference sequence). The CDR3 DNA sequence: TGTGCCAGCAGCTTAGGGGGAGGCGGAGAGACCCAGTACTTC. This translates into CASSLGGGGETQYF.

The gene calls are TRBV28 and TRBJ2-4; D call uncertain. The V end lost 7 bases, the J end lost 0 bases, and 10 bases lay between the germline ends. Germline loops: CDR1 MDHEN, CDR2 SYDVKM. CDR3 length equals 14 residues. The CDR3 DNA reads as TGTGCCAGCATGCCAGGTGGAGCCAAAAACATTCAGTACTTC. It yields the protein CASMPGGAKNIQYF. Looking up the rest from reference TRBV28 and TRBJ2-4 gives the full variable domain: DVKVTQSSRYLVKRTGEKVFLECVQDMDHENMFWYRQDPGLGLRLIYFSYDVKMKEKGDIPEGYSVSREKKERFSLILESASTNQTSMYLCASMPGGAKNIQYFGAGTRLSVL.

The CDR3 loop is CASSGGDRTSGSPEQYF. In DNA form, the CDR3 reads TGTGCCAGCAGTGGAGGGGACAGGACTAGCGGGAGCCCCGAGCAGTACTTC. This chain links TRBV28 with TRBJ2-7; 13 nucleotides agree with TRBD2. Trimming took 5 bases from V and 6 from J; bases not matched to a gene: 13. Germline assignment: CDR1 MDHEN and CDR2 SYDVKM. CDR3 size: 17 residues.

The chain joins TRBV28 to TRBJ2-7; D assignment may be TRBD1 or TRBD2 (7 bases each). CDR1 is MDHEN and CDR2 is SYDVKM in the germline V gene. With 3 bases removed from V and 2 bases from J, the gap between germline ends came to 23 bases. The CDR3 is made up of 18 amino acids. CDR3 residues: CASSFGPRGGGNPYEQYF. The CDR3 region has the DNA TGTGCCAGCAGTTTTGGCCCCCGGGGAGGGGGCAATCCCTACGAGCAGTACTTC.

V gene TRBV10-3 combines with J gene TRBJ2-3; D possibly corresponds to TRBD2 (6 bases). CDR3 length: 15 residues. Germline values: CDR1 ENHRY, CDR2 SYGVKD. The germline V and J ends were trimmed by 3 bases and 4 bases, with 14 bases remaining between them. The CDR3 sequence is CAISENGGMADTQYF. CDR3 in DNA: TGTGCCATCAGTGAAAATGGCGGGATGGCAGATACGCAGTATTTT.

The V and J genes are TRBV6-6 and TRBJ2-2, with 9 bases matching TRBD1. Germline values: CDR1 MNHNY, CDR2 SVGAGI (reference sequence). The CDR3 is made up of 16 amino acids. Trimming took 6 bases from V and 4 from J; bases not matched to a gene: 9. As DNA, the CDR3 is TGTGCCAGCAGACTGCGGGACAGGGCTGTCACCGGGGAGCTGTTTTTT. Translated: CASRLRDRAVTGELFF.

V usage is TRBV7-9 and J usage is TRBJ2-7; D is uncertain. Germline-derived CDR1 and CDR2 are SEHNR and FQNEAQ (reference sequence). V was cut by 2 bases and J by 5 bases, with 13 bases left in between. The CDR3 runs 14 residues. The CDR3 is CASSLTPNHHEQYF. The CDR3 nucleotides read TGTGCCAGCAGCTTAACCCCCAACCATCACGAGCAGTACTTC.

The V gene is TRBV5-5, the J gene TRBJ2-7; TRBD2 matches 8 bases. Germline V CDR1 and CDR2: SGHKS, YYEKEE (reference sequence). J lost 5 bases, V lost 4 bases, and 11 bases had no gene match. The CDR3 consists of 15 residues. The CDR3 coding sequence is TGTGCCAGCAGCCAGATAGCGGGATTCTACCACGAGCAGTACTTC. Translated: CASSQIAGFYHEQYF. Drawing the rest from reference TRBV5-5 and TRBJ2-7, the complete variable domain is DAGVTQSPTHLIKTRGQQVTLRCSPISGHKSVSWYQQVLGQGPQFIFQYYEKEERGRGNFPDRFSARQFPNYSSELNVNALLLGDSALYLCASSQIAGFYHEQYFGPGTRLTVT.

The J gene is TRBJ1-3, the V gene TRBV19; D is uncertain. CDR1 is LNHDA, CDR2 SQIVND, per germline (reference sequence). The V end was cut by 6 bases, the J end by 0 bases, with 3 bases between. This CDR3 spans 12 amino acids. The CDR3 sequence: CASSFSGNTIYF. The CDR3 region has the DNA TGTGCCAGTAGCTTCTCTGGAAACACCATATATTTT.

The chain employs TRBV28 and TRBJ2-4; 9 bases are a match to TRBD2. Germline CDR1 MDHEN, CDR2 SYDVKM. The J segment lost 5 bases and the V segment lost 10 bases, leaving 6 bases of the junction unmatched. This CDR3 has 13 residues. CDR3 amino acids: CATRAGGQNIQYF. The CDR3 coding sequence is TGTGCCACCCGTGCGGGAGGGCAAAACATTCAGTACTTC.

This chain joins TRBV28 and TRBJ2-7; 9 bases are shared with TRBD1. CDR1 is MDHEN, CDR2 SYDVKM, per germline. J lost 4 bases, V lost 3 bases, and 7 bases had no gene match. CDR3 size: 15 residues. In DNA, the CDR3 is TGTGCCAGCAGTTTGAAAACAGGGGGCAGGTACGAGCAGTACTTC. As protein: CASSLKTGGRYEQYF.

The rearrangement links TRBV28 to TRBJ2-7; D possibly corresponds to TRBD1 (6 bases). Germline CDR1 reads MDHEN; CDR2 reads SYDVKM. Trimming took 0 bases from V and 1 from J, leaving 13 bases between them. This CDR3 has 16 residues. CDR3 protein: CASSLWAGTYSYEQYF. The CDR3 DNA follows: TGTGCCAGCAGTTTATGGGCCGGGACATATTCCTACGAGCAGTACTTC.

The chain recombines TRBV6-1 with TRBJ1-4; no reliable D call. The germline V gene encodes CDR1 MNHNS and CDR2 SASEGT. This CDR3 is 12 amino acids long. The V and J ends lost 6 bases and 3 bases respectively, with 5 bases between them. CDR3 in amino acids: CASRRANEKLFF. The CDR3 DNA sequence: TGTGCCAGCAGGAGGGCTAATGAAAAACTGTTTTTT.

This clone appeared once. The chain recombines TRBV18 with TRBJ1-1; D is possibly TRBD1 (5 bases). The CDR3 runs to 14 residues. The germline gives CDR1 KGHSH, CDR2 LQKENI. Trimming left V 6 bases short and J 4 bases short, with 15 bases between. CDR3 region: CASSGGSISTEAFF. The CDR3 DNA reads as TGTGCCAGCTCGGGGGGGTCGATTTCCACTGAAGCTTTCTTT.

The V and J genes are TRBV5-1 and TRBJ2-2; D gene uncertain. The CDR3 runs 14 residues. The germline V and J ends were trimmed by 2 bases and 1 base, with 6 bases remaining between them. Germline-derived CDR1 and CDR2 are SGHRS and YFSETQ. The CDR3 DNA is TGCGCCAGCAGCTTAACTGGGAACACCGGGGAGCTGTTTTTT. It codes for CASSLTGNTGELFF.

V is TRBV7-8 and J is TRBJ2-3; D not resolved. CDR3 length: 13 amino acids. V gave up 1 base and J gave up 2 bases, with 4 bases separating them. Germline CDR1 reads SGHVS; CDR2 reads FQNEAQ. The CDR3 coding sequence is TGTGCCAGCAGCTTAGGCACCACAGATACGCAGTATTTT. Translation gives CASSLGTTDTQYF.

The gene calls are TRBV7-9 and TRBJ2-1; 8 bases match TRBD2. The CDR3 consists of 15 residues. Germline V gives CDR1 SEHNR, CDR2 FQNEAQ (reference sequence). The junction had 7 bases not matched to a gene; V was cut back by 3 bases and J by 6 bases. The CDR3 DNA follows: TGTGCCAGCAGCTTCGGGAGGGCTCCCGGCAATGAGCAGTTCTTC. Amino acid sequence: CASSFGRAPGNEQFF.

The CDR3 reads CAIAYQSTDTQYF. Written as DNA, the CDR3 is TGTGCCATTGCTTACCAGAGCACAGATACGCAGTATTTT. V and J are TRBV10-3 and TRBJ2-3; D is unclear. Trimming stripped 9 bases from V and 0 bases from J, with 10 bases between. The CDR3 is 13 amino acids. Germline CDR1 and CDR2: ENHRY and SYGVKD.

V usage is TRBV5-1 and J usage is TRBJ2-6; 11 nucleotides match TRBD1. Germline CDR1 reads SGHRS; CDR2 reads YFSETQ. The V and J ends lost 4 bases and 1 base, in that order; junction bases with no gene match: 7. This CDR3 comprises 18 residues. The DNA of the CDR3 is TGCGCCAGCAGCCCCGGGACAGGGGGAGCGTCTGGGGCCAACGTCCTGACTTTC. It codes for CASSPGTGGASGANVLTF.

The table lists this clone with a count of one. V usage is TRBV28 and J usage is TRBJ2-7; D tentatively reads TRBD1 or TRBD2 (5 bases each). Germline V lookup: CDR1 MDHEN, CDR2 SYDVKM. CDR3 length equals 14 residues. The V gene lost 2 bases and the J gene lost 2 bases, with 10 bases spanning the gap. This CDR3 reads CASSLQRDPYEQYF. In DNA, the CDR3 is TGTGCCAGCAGTTTACAGAGGGACCCCTACGAGCAGTACTTC.

The V call is TRBV28, the J call TRBJ2-4; TRBD1 might be the D (6 bases). There are 16 residues in the CDR3. Trimming left V 5 bases short and J 0 bases short, with 14 bases between. Per the germline V gene, CDR1 is MDHEN and CDR2 is SYDVKM. Written as DNA, the CDR3 is TGTGCCAGCAGTCCTTACGCAGGGGTAGCCAAAAACATTCAGTACTTC. This translates into CASSPYAGVAKNIQYF.

The V and J genes are TRBV5-1 and TRBJ2-1, with D unclear. Germline-derived CDR1 and CDR2 are SGHRS and YFSETQ. V lost 0 bases, J lost 2 bases, and 21 bases lay in between. The CDR3 contains 19 residues. The CDR3 DNA follows: TGCGCCAGCAGCTTGGTGGCTTCTAACTTGCTATCAACCTACAATGAGCAGTTCTTC. It encodes CASSLVASNLLSTYNEQFF.

The chain carries TRBV7-9 and TRBJ2-6; D is unresolved. Germline V lookup: CDR1 SEHNR, CDR2 FQNEAQ (reference sequence). The CDR3 runs 16 residues. V was pared by 3 bases and J by 1 base, with 10 bases between. CDR3 DNA sequence: TGTGCCAGCAGCTTTCACAGAGATTCTGGGGCCAACGTCCTGACTTTC. This encodes CASSFHRDSGANVLTF.